This T cell receptor (beta chain) was sequenced for a study of control samples from healthy donors and cancer patients. Profiled with immunoSEQ multiplex PCR; TCRdb holds only in-frame clones, not every one. The sample lists some 110,000 clones; 88% were seen once. This TCR was sampled from a woman in her 70s in good health. Sequenced: blood.

CDR3 sequence (DNA): TGCGCCAGCAGCCCCCCGGGACGGAACAATGAGCAGTTCTTC. Protein product: CASSPPGRNNEQFF. The V call is TRBV5-1, the J call TRBJ2-1; tentatively, D is TRBD1 or TRBD2 (5 bases each). The CDR3 sequence is 14 residues long. Trimming stripped 4 bases from V and 5 bases from J, with 13 bases between. Germline V gene data show CDR1 as SGHRS and CDR2 as YFSETQ. Based on the CDR3 plus reference TRBV5-1 and TRBJ2-1, the full variable domain is KAGVTQTPRYLIKTRGQQVTLSCSPISGHRSVSWYQQTPGQGLQFLFEYFSETQRNKGNFPGRFSGRQFSNSRSEMNVSTLELGDSALYLCASSPPGRNNEQFFGPGTRLTVL.